The rows below give T cell receptor beta chains drawn from one sample of a study of beta chain features in type 1 diabetes. Clones were sequenced by immunoSEQ multiplex PCR, and TCRdb holds only the in-frame ones, with some missing. Of 250,000 or so clones listed, roughly 20% are singletons. The sequenced sample consisted of naive CD4+ T cells from blood. The source is a woman aged 40 to 55 with type 1 diabetes. CDR3s leave out the opening cysteine and the closing phenylalanine or tryptophan. D genes are given only for firm matches.

v_call d_call cdr3_aa
TRBV7-3 TRBD1 ASSFSGTGAGYT
TRBV4-2 NA ASSTRDTLGGYT
TRBV4-1 NA ASSHPPRHRQETQY
TRBV29-1 TRBD1 SVEGTAGGYT
TRBV6-6 NA ASSPRGSGSAETQY
TRBV27 NA ASLPGVSSNQPQH
TRBV28 NA ASSPPGLLRETQY
TRBV7-9 NA ASIGGISGYT
TRBV27 TRBD2 ASSLSVSGSLNIQY
TRBV4-3 TRBD2 ASSQEAGTSGYNEQF
TRBV14 TRBD2 ASSHGGLAADTQY
TRBV7-9 TRBD1 ASSLTGKDQPQH
TRBV9 TRBD1 ASSVARQGAETQY
TRBV30 TRBD1 ACQVWTGGTEAF
TRBV4-3 TRBD1 ASSQEALTGSTNYGYT
TRBV29-1 TRBD2 SVGTSGREQY
TRBV2 TRBD1 ASSVEGQGGNEQF
TRBV14 NA ASSRLQGQVKGANVLT
TRBV29-1 NA SVAEINYGYT
TRBV7-9 TRBD2 ASSSPGTTNEQF
TRBV7-7 TRBD1 ASSLGTGSTDTQY
TRBV28 NA ASSSGTDEKLF
TRBV27 TRBD2 ASSFSGRARDTQY
TRBV28 NA ASSSLLTGTVEQY
TRBV27 NA ASRLTGFGGYT
TRBV7-2 NA ASSSNRAANEKLF
TRBV29-1 TRBD1 SVWDRSNTEAF
TRBV5-1 TRBD1 ASSFLGQVGAYEQY
TRBV29-1 TRBD1 SVGRDRGTDTQY
TRBV7-9 NA ASSPGRENYGYT
TRBV6-5 TRBD2 ASSPGGVGFYEQY
TRBV18 NA ASSEGSSSYEQY
TRBV2 TRBD1 ASSEVGTDNQPQH
TRBV29-1 NA SVVLTSLNTEAF
TRBV6-6 TRBD1 ASSYRDRGNQPQH
TRBV4-2 NA ASSQRTDNYGYT
TRBV2 NA ASSSSGANVLT
TRBV28 NA ASSLLPSGYEQF
TRBV7-2 TRBD1 ASSSLGQGFEQF
TRBV7-3 NA ASSFGRVYGYT
TRBV9 NA ASSVGQGGYQPQH
TRBV7-2 NA ASSWASLTDTQY